This is a list of T cell receptor beta chains from one sample in a study of human T cells and chemical hapten exposure. TCRdb re-called the RACE reads with MiXCR, one entry per CDR3 protein. The sample lists around 150,000 distinct CDR3 sequences, 28% occurring once. Sequenced here: whole blood, sampled in connection with sensitization to the hapten diphenylcyclopropenone (DPC). These TCRs come from a woman aged 18-30 years with alopecia areata. Some clones in this sample may be carry-over from other donors' samples. The CDR3 runs from the conserved cysteine through the conserved F or W. D genes are given only for firm matches. Clone size is stated in some rows and not others, as once, few, many or a class when expanded.

size,D,length,J,V,CDR3,DNA
.,TRBD1,14,TRBJ1-4,TRBV10-3,CAIRGTGEREKLFF,TGTGCCATCAGGGGAACAGGGGAAAGGGAAAAACTGTTTTTT
.,.,16,TRBJ2-5,TRBV15,CATSTSGKQYQETQYF,TGTGCCACCAGCACCTCAGGGAAACAGTACCAAGAGACCCAGTACTTC
.,.,13,TRBJ1-6,TRBV29-1,CSVAEGSNSPLHF,TGCAGCGTTGCGGAAGGTTCTAATTCACCCCTCCACTTT
many,TRBD1,14,TRBJ1-1,TRBV7-9,CASSPPGQGSEAFF,TGTGCCAGCAGCCCACCGGGACAGGGTTCTGAAGCTTTCTTT
.,TRBD1,15,TRBJ1-2,TRBV2,CASSYNGDSRYGYTF,TGTGCCAGCAGTTACAATGGGGACAGCCGCTATGGCTACACCTTC
.,.,16,TRBJ2-2,TRBV20-1,CSASRSPRTNTGELFF,TGCAGTGCTAGCAGGTCTCCTAGAACGAACACCGGGGAGCTGTTTTTT
few,.,14,TRBJ2-7,TRBV7-9,CASSLKQGGHEQYF,TGTGCCAGCAGCTTAAAGCAAGGCGGCCACGAGCAGTACTTC
.,.,15,TRBJ1-1,TRBV20-1,CSARDWGGVNTEAFF,TGCAGTGCTAGAGATTGGGGAGGGGTGAACACTGAAGCTTTCTTT
few,.,17,TRBJ1-4,TRBV7-9,CASSLTRQGRTNEKLFF,TGTGCCAGCAGCTTAACTAGGCAGGGGAGGACTAATGAAAAACTGTTTTTT
few,.,13,TRBJ1-1,TRBV10-3,CAISDRGGRPAFF,TGTGCCATCAGTGATAGGGGTGGAAGGCCAGCTTTCTTT
.,.,13,TRBJ1-2,TRBV14,CASSLIPGYGYTF,TGTGCCAGCAGCCTAATTCCAGGGTATGGCTACACCTTC
few,.,13,TRBJ1-4,TRBV27,CASSLRVFEKLFF,TGTGCCAGCAGTTTAAGGGTATTTGAAAAACTGTTTTTT
few,.,17,TRBJ2-7,TRBV5-8,CASSLVGPRAAGYEQYF,TGTGCCAGCAGCTTGGTTGGGCCGCGGGCCGCAGGCTACGAGCAGTACTTC
.,TRBD1,13,TRBJ2-7,TRBV29-1,CSVSRDSTYEQYF,TGCAGCGTTTCCCGGGACAGTACCTACGAGCAGTACTTC
once,.,14,TRBJ2-3,TRBV7-9,CASSLSQEWDTQYF,TGTGCCAGCAGCTTATCCCAGGAGTGGGATACGCAGTATTTT
.,.,15,TRBJ2-7,TRBV5-1,CASSLGTLSDYEQYF,TGCGCCAGCAGCCTAGGGACACTATCCGACTACGAGCAGTACTTC
few,TRBD2,16,TRBJ2-6,TRBV7-9,CAWPSGTISGANVLTF,TGTGCCTGGCCTAGCGGGACGATTTCTGGGGCCAACGTCCTGACTTTC
.,.,14,TRBJ2-2,TRBV12-3/TRBV12-4,CASSLVPWTGELFF,TGTGCCAGCAGTTTAGTCCCATGGACCGGGGAGCTGTTTTTT
.,.,15,TRBJ1-5,TRBV7-2,CASSLIRDSNQPQHF,TGTGCCAGCAGCTTAATAAGGGACAGCAATCAGCCCCAGCATTTT
.,.,12,TRBJ2-3,TRBV20-1,CSAIDSTDTQYF,TGCAGTGCTATTGACAGCACAGATACGCAGTATTTT
few,TRBD2,13,TRBJ2-7,TRBV7-9,CASSLGGIGEQYF,TGTGCCAGCAGCTTGGGGGGGATAGGCGAGCAGTACTTC
few,.,14,TRBJ2-3,TRBV9,CASTLKASTDTQYF,TGTGCCAGCACGCTCAAGGCGAGCACAGATACGCAGTATTTT
.,.,11,TRBJ2-7,TRBV28,CASSGAYEQYF,TGTGCCAGCAGTGGGGCCTACGAGCAGTACTTC
.,.,12,TRBJ1-1,TRBV5-1,CASSLHSTEAFF,TGCGCCAGCAGCTTGCACTCCACTGAAGCTTTCTTT
few,TRBD1,15,TRBJ2-3,TRBV27,CASSLRDRNIDTQYF,TGTGCCAGCAGTTTACGGGACAGAAACATAGATACGCAGTATTTT
.,TRBD1,14,TRBJ1-4,TRBV7-9,CASSVQGVDEKLFF,TGTGCCAGCAGCGTGCAGGGGGTGGACGAAAAACTGTTTTTT
.,.,13,TRBJ2-3,TRBV7-3,CASGHPPSDTQYF,TGTGCCAGCGGACACCCGCCGAGCGATACGCAGTATTTT
.,TRBD2,15,TRBJ2-7,TRBV20-1,CSAKPPGGPSYEQYF,TGCAGTGCAAAACCCCCGGGGGGGCCCTCCTACGAGCAGTACTTC
once,.,12,TRBJ1-5,TRBV14,CASSQVGQPQHF,TGTGCCAGCAGCCAAGTGGGTCAGCCCCAGCATTTT
.,.,13,TRBJ1-3,TRBV29-1,CSVALDSGNTIYF,TGCAGCGTTGCTCTTGACTCTGGAAACACCATATATTTT
.,TRBD2,13,TRBJ2-7,TRBV10-3,CAISESTTSGDYF,TGTGCCATCAGTGAGTCGACGACTAGCGGAGATTACTTC
.,.,15,TRBJ1-5,TRBV4-3,CASSQDLSRGKPQHF,TGCGCCAGCAGCCAAGATTTGAGCAGGGGCAAGCCCCAGCATTTT
.,.,12,TRBJ2-1,TRBV7-2,CASSLYRNEQFF,TGTGCCAGCAGCTTATATCGGAATGAGCAGTTCTTC
.,.,13,TRBJ1-1,TRBV7-2,CASSFTGRTEAFF,TGTGCCAGCAGCTTTACAGGGAGGACTGAAGCTTTCTTT
.,.,15,TRBJ1-2,TRBV10-3,CAISESRGEAYGYTF,TGTGCCATCAGTGAGTCTAGGGGTGAAGCCTATGGCTACACCTTC
few,.,14,TRBJ2-3,TRBV21-1,CASSKEGRSDTQYF,TGTGCCAGCAGCAAAGAGGGTAGATCAGATACGCAGTATTTT
few,.,13,TRBJ2-5,TRBV21-1,CASRKGGQETQYF,TGTGCCAGCCGAAAGGGGGGGCAAGAGACCCAGTACTTC
once,TRBD1,13,TRBJ1-5,TRBV7-2,CASSTQTGQPQHF,TGTGCCAGCAGCACCCAGACAGGGCAGCCCCAGCATTTT
.,.,11,TRBJ1-2,TRBV25-1,CASRGNYGYTF,TGTGCCAGCAGAGGCAACTATGGCTACACCTTC
few,.,13,TRBJ1-2,TRBV29-1,CSVELRGDYGYTF,TGCAGCGTTGAACTCAGGGGCGACTATGGCTACACCTTC
few,.,13,TRBJ2-1,TRBV6-2/TRBV6-3,CASSYSIAQAQFF,TGTGCCAGCAGTTACTCGATCGCGCAGGCCCAGTTCTTC
.,.,14,TRBJ1-1,TRBV5-8,CASSHEEGRFRAFF,TGTGCCAGCAGCCATGAGGAGGGGAGGTTTCGAGCTTTCTTT
few,.,14,TRBJ2-5,TRBV9,CASSGLRGEETQYF,TGTGCCAGCAGCGGACTGCGTGGCGAAGAGACCCAGTACTTC
.,.,14,TRBJ2-2,TRBV11-3,CASSPSRVTGELFF,TGTGCCAGCAGCCCAAGCAGGGTAACCGGGGAGCTGTTTTTT
.,.,13,TRBJ1-5,TRBV7-2,CASSISQGGSQHF,TGTGCCAGCAGCATCTCACAGGGAGGGTCCCAGCATTTT
few,TRBD2,18,TRBJ2-1,TRBV29-1,CSVPGTSGKIWAYNEQFF,TGCAGCGTTCCTGGGACTAGCGGGAAGATTTGGGCCTACAATGAGCAGTTCTTC
.,.,13,TRBJ1-4,TRBV4-2,CASSQDRVEKLFF,TGTGCCAGCAGCCAAGACAGAGTCGAAAAACTGTTTTTT
few,TRBD1,13,TRBJ1-1,TRBV5-1,CASKQGKGTGAFF,TGCGCCAGCAAACAGGGGAAGGGAACGGGAGCTTTCTTT
few,.,13,TRBJ2-2,TRBV6-2/TRBV6-3,CASSYALAVELFF,TGTGCCAGCAGTTACGCCCTAGCAGTGGAGCTGTTTTTT
few,.,12,TRBJ1-4,TRBV4-1,CASSHKYEKLFF,TGCGCCAGCAGCCACAAATATGAAAAACTGTTTTTT
few,TRBD2,13,TRBJ2-7,TRBV20-1,CSARELAGYEQYF,TGCAGTGCTAGAGAACTAGCGGGCTACGAGCAGTACTTC
.,.,18,TRBJ2-2,TRBV20-1,CSVPARGLERELTGELFF,TGCAGTGTCCCGGCGAGGGGGCTCGAGCGGGAGTTAACCGGGGAGCTGTTTTTT
few,.,14,TRBJ1-2,TRBV30,CAWSVPGRVPGYTF,TGTGCCTGGAGTGTACCCGGCAGGGTTCCTGGCTACACCTTC
.,TRBD2,13,TRBJ2-7,TRBV29-1,CSVRTSESYEQYF,TGCAGCGTCCGGACTAGCGAAAGCTACGAGCAGTACTTC
few,TRBD2,18,TRBJ2-3,TRBV4-2,CASSQGLTSGGIADTQYF,TGTGCCAGCAGCCAAGGCTTGACTAGCGGGGGGATTGCAGATACGCAGTATTTT
.,.,15,TRBJ2-3,TRBV9,CASSFRLLSTDTQYF,TGTGCCAGCAGCTTTCGACTTCTTAGCACAGATACGCAGTATTTT
.,.,16,TRBJ2-1,TRBV6-4,CASSDSVGSSYNEQFF,TGTGCCAGCAGTGACTCGGTAGGCTCGTCTTACAATGAGCAGTTCTTC
few,.,16,TRBJ2-7,TRBV4-1,CASSQGPPERGYEQYF,TGCGCCAGCAGCCAAGGGCCTCCAGAGAGGGGATACGAGCAGTACTTC
.,.,13,TRBJ2-5,TRBV12-5,CASGLELGETQYF,TGTGCTAGTGGTTTGGAGCTAGGTGAGACCCAGTACTTC
.,TRBD2,15,TRBJ2-1,TRBV12-3/TRBV12-4,CASSPQLAGVGEQFF,TGTGCCAGCAGTCCACAACTAGCGGGAGTGGGTGAGCAGTTCTTC